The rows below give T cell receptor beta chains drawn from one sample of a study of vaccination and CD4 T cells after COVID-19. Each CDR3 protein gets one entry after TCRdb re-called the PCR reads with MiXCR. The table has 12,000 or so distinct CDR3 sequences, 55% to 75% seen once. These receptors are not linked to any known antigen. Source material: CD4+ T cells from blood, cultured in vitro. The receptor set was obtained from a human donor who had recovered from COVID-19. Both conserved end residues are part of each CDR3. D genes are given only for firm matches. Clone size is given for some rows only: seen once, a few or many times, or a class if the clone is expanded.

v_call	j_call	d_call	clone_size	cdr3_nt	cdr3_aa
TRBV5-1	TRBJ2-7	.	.	TGCGCCAGCAGCTTGACCGGCCCCTCCTACGAGCAGTACTTC	CASSLTGPSYEQYF
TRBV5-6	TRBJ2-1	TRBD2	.	TGTGCCAGCAGCTTACCGGGGGGGTACAATGAGCAGTTCTTC	CASSLPGGYNEQFF
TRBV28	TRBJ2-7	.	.	TGTGCCAGCAGCCTACGACCGAGCTACGAGCAGTACTTC	CASSLRPSYEQYF
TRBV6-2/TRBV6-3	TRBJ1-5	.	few	TGTGCCAGCAGTTACGGGCTGGTAGATAATCAGCCCCAGCATTTT	CASSYGLVDNQPQHF
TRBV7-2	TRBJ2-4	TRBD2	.	TGTGCCAGCAGCTCGCGACGGGCGGGAGTGGAAATTCAGTACTTC	CASSSRRAGVEIQYF
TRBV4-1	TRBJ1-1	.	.	TGCGCCAGCAGTCGGGACATGAACACTGAAGCTTTCTTT	CASSRDMNTEAFF
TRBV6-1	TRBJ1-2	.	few	TGTGCCAGCAGAAACAGGCAGGACTATGGCTACACCTTC	CASRNRQDYGYTF
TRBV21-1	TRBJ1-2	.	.	TGTGCCAGCAGCAAACTGGAATCGACAGGGGTGGACTATGGCCACACCTTC	CASSKLESTGVDYGHTF
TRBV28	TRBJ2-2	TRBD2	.	TGTGCCAGCAGTTCCCAATCTCTAGCGGCCGGGGAGCTGTTTTTT	CASSSQSLAAGELFF
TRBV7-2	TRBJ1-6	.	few	TGTGCCAGCAGCTTAGGGCAGGCAGATAATTCACCCCTCCACTTT	CASSLGQADNSPLHF
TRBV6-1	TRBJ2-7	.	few	TGTGCCAGCAGTGAAGAAGGGACGTCACCCTACGAGCAGTACTTC	CASSEEGTSPYEQYF
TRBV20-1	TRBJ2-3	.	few	TGCAGTGCTAGAGGCTATGGGATTTTCACAGATACGCAGTATTTT	CSARGYGIFTDTQYF
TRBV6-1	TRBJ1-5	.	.	TGTGCCAGCAGTGAGTACAGGCATCAGCCCCAGCATTTT	CASSEYRHQPQHF
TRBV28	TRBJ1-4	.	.	TGTGCCAGTGCGAGTGCAACTAATGAAAAACTGTTTTTT	CASASATNEKLFF
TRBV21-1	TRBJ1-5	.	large	TGTGCCAGCAGCAAACCTAAAGTTAGGGGAGGGAGCAATCAGCCCCAGCATTTT	CASSKPKVRGGSNQPQHF
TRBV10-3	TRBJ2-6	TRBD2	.	TGTGCCATCAGTGAAGGACTAGCGGGAGCTAGTGGGGCCAACGTCCTGACTTTC	CAISEGLAGASGANVLTF
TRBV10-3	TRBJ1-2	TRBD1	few	TGTGCCATCAGTGGGGGACAGGGGCCCCAAGGATTCTATGGCTACACCTTC	CAISGGQGPQGFYGYTF
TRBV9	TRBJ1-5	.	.	TGTGCCAGCAGCGTCCATCAGCCCCAGCATTTT	CASSVHQPQHF
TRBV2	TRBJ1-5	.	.	TGTGCCAGCAACCAGTATAGCAATCAGCCCCAGCATTTT	CASNQYSNQPQHF
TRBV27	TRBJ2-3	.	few	TGTGCCAGCAGTTTATGGCCGCGCACAGATACGCAGTATTTT	CASSLWPRTDTQYF
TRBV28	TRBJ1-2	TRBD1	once	TGTGCCAGCAGTCTACAGGGGGCGGGTTATGGCTACACCTTC	CASSLQGAGYGYTF
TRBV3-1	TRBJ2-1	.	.	TGTGCCAGCAGCCAAAAGCATGGGCAGCGCACCCGCCATGAGCAGTTCTTC	CASSQKHGQRTRHEQFF
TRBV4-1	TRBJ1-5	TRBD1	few	TGCGCCAGCGGGGGACAGGGGAATCAGCCCCAGCATTTT	CASGGQGNQPQHF
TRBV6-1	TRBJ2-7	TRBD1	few	TGTGCCAGCAGTGTAAACCGGGACAGCCGCCACGAGCAGTACTTC	CASSVNRDSRHEQYF
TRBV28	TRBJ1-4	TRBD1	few	TGTGCCAGCAGACGGACAGGGGGGGAAAAACTGTTTTTT	CASRRTGGEKLFF
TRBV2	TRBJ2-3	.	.	TGTGCCAGCAGTGTTAGTTATAGCACAGATACGCAGTATTTT	CASSVSYSTDTQYF
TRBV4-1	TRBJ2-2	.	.	TGCGCCAGCAGCCAAGAAGTGGGGCAGACCGGGGAGCTGTTTTTT	CASSQEVGQTGELFF
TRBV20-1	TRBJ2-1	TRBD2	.	TGCAGTCTTGATAGCGGGAGGGAGCAGTTCTTC	CSLDSGREQFF